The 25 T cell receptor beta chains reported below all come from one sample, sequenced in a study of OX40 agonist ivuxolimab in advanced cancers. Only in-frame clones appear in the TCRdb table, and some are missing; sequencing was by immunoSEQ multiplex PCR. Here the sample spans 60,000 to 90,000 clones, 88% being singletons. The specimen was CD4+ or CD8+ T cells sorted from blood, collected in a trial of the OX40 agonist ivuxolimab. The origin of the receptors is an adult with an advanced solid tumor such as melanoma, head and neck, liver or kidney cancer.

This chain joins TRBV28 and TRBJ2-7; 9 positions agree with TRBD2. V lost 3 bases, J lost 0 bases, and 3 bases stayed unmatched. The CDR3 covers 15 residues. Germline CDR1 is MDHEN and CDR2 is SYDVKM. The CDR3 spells CASSFSGGLSYEQYF. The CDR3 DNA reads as TGTGCCAGCAGTTTTAGCGGGGGACTCTCCTACGAGCAGTACTTC.

CDR3 amino acids: CASSQLGYEQYF. In nucleotides, the CDR3 is TGTGCCAGCAGCCAGTTAGGCTACGAGCAGTACTTC. This chain links TRBV16 with TRBJ2-7; D call uncertain. This CDR3 region has 12 residues. The V end was cut by 3 bases, the J end by 3 bases, with 6 bases between. CDR1 KGHSY and CDR2 FQNENV come from the germline V gene.

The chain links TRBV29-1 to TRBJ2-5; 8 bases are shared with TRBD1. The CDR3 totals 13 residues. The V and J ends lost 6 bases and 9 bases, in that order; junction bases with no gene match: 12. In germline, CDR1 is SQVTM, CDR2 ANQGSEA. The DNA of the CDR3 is TGCAGCGTGGATTGGGACAGGAGTTTCCCCCAGTACTTC. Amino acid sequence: CSVDWDRSFPQYF.

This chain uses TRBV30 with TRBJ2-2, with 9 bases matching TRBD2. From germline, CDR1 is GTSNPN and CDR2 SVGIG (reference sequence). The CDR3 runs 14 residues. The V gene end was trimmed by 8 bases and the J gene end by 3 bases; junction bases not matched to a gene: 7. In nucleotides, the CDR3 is TGTGCCCGGTATAGCGGGGGCGACACCGGGGAGCTGTTTTTT. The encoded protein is CARYSGGDTGELFF.

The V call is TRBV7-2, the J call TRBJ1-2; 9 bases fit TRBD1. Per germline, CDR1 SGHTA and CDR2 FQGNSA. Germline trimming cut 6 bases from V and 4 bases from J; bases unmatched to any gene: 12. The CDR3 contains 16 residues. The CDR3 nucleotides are TGTGCCAGCAGTCCCCAACAGGGGGCGCGGAGCTATGGCTACACCTTC. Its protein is CASSPQQGARSYGYTF.

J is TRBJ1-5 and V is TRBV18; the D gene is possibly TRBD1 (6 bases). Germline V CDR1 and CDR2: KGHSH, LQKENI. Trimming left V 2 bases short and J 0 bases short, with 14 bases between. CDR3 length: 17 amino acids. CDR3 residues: CASSPSRRGDSNQPQHF. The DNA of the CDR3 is TGTGCCAGCTCACCATCCCGAAGGGGGGATAGCAATCAGCCCCAGCATTTT. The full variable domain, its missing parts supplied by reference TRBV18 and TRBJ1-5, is NAGVMQNPRHLVRRRGQEARLRCSPMKGHSHVYWYRQLPEEGLKFMVYLQKENIIDESGMPKERFSAEFPKEGPSILRIQQVVRGDSAAYFCASSPSRRGDSNQPQHFGDGTRLSIL.

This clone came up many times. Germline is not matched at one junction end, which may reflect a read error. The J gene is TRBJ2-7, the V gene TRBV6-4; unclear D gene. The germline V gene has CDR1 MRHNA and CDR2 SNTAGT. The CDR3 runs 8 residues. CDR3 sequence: CASSDSTF. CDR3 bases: TGTGCCAGCAGTGACTCGACCTTC.

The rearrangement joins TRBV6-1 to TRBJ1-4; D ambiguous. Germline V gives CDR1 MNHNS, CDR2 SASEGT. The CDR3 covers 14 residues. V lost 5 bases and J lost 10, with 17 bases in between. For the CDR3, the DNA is TGTGCCAGCAGTAACGGGATAGAGATCGCAAAACTGTTTTTT. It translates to CASSNGIEIAKLFF.

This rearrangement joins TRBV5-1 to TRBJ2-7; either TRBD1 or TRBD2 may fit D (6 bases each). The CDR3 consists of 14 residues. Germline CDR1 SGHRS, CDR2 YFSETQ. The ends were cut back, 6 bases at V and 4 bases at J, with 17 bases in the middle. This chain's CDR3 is CASTRDTEQYEQYF. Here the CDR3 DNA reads TGCGCCAGCACGCGGGACACCGAGCAATACGAGCAGTACTTC.

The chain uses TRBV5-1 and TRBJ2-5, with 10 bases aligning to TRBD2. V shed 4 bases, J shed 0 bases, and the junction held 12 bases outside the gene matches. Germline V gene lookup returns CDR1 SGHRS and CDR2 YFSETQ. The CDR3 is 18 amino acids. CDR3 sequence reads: CASSQREGLRIYQETQYF. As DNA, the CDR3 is TGCGCCAGCAGCCAGCGGGAGGGCCTTAGGATCTACCAAGAGACCCAGTACTTC.

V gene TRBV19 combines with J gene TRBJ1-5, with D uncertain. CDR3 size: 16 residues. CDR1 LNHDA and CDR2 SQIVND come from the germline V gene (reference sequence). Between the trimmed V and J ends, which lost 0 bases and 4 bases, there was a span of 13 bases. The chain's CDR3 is CASSIDSRTYNQPQHF. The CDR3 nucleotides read TGTGCCAGTAGTATAGATTCTAGGACGTATAATCAGCCCCAGCATTTT.

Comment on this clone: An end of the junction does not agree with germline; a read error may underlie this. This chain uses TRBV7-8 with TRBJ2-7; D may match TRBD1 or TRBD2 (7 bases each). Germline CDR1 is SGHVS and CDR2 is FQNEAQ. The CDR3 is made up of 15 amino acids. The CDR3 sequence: CASSFSRDSGVPLLF. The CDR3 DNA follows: TGTGCCAGCAGCTTCTCAAGGGACAGCGGGGTCCCTCTCCTATTC. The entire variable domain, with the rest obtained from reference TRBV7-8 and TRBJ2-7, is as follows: GAGVSQSPRYKVAKRGQDVALRCDPISGHVSLFWYQQALGQGPEFLTYFQNEAQLDKSGLPSDRFFAERPEGSVSTLKIQRTQQEDSAVYLCASSFSRDSGVPLLFGPGTRLTVT.

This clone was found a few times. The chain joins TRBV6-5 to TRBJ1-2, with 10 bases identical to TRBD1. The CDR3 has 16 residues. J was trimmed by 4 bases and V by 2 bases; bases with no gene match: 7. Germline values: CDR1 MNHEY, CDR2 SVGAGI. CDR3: CASSYTRTGGGYGYTF. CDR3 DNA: TGTGCCAGCAGTTACACCCGGACAGGGGGAGGCTATGGCTACACCTTC.

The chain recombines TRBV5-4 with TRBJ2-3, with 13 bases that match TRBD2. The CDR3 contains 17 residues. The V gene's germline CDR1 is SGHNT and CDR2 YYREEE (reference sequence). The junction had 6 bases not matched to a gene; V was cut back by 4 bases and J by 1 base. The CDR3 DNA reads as TGTGCCAGCAGCAGCTTTACTAGCGGGGGGGGCACAGATACGCAGTATTTT. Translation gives CASSSFTSGGGTDTQYF. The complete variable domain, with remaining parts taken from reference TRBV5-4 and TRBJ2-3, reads ETGVTQSPTHLIKTRGQQVTLRCSSQSGHNTVSWYQQALGQGPQFIFQYYREEENGRGNFPPRFSGLQFPNYSSELNVNALELDDSALYLCASSSFTSGGGTDTQYFGPGTRLTVL.

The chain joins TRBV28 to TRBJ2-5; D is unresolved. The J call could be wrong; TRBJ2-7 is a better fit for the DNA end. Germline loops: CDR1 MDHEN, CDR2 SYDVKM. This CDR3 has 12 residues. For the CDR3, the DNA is TGTGCCAGCAGTTTAGGGCTCTACGAGCAGTACTTC. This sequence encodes CASSLGLYEQYF.

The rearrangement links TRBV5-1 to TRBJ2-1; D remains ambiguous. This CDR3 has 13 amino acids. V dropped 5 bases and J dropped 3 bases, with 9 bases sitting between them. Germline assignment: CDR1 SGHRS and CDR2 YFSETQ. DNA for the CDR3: TGCGCCAGCAGTCCCGACGGCTACAATGAGCAGTTCTTC. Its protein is CASSPDGYNEQFF.

The CDR3 here is CASTPGLAGQNIQYF. The CDR3 nucleotides are TGTGCCAGCACCCCGGGACTAGCGGGGCAAAACATTCAGTACTTC. The chain employs TRBV5-4 and TRBJ2-4, with 13 bases identical to TRBD2. The trim removed 6 bases at V and 5 bases at J, leaving 5 bases unmatched. The CDR3 runs to 15 residues. Germline V gene lookup returns CDR1 SGHNT and CDR2 YYREEE (reference sequence).

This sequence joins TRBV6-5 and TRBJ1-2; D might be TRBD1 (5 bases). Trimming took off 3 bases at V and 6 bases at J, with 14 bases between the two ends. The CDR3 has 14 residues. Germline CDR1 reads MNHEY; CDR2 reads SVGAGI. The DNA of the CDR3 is TGTGCCAGCAGTTATCTCGACAGAGGGAATGGCTACACCTTC. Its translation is CASSYLDRGNGYTF.

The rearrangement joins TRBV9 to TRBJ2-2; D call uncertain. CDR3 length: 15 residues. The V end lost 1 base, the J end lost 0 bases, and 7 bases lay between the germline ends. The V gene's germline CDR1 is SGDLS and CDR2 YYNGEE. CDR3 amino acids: CASSVTVTNTGELFF. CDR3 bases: TGTGCCAGCAGCGTAACAGTGACGAACACCGGGGAGCTGTTTTTT.

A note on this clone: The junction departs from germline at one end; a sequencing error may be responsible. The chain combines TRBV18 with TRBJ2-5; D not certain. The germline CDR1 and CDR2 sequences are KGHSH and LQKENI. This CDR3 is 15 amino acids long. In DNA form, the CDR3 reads TGTGCCAGCTCATCACCTCTGGCTACCCAAGAGACCCAGTACTTC. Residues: CASSSPLATQETQYF.

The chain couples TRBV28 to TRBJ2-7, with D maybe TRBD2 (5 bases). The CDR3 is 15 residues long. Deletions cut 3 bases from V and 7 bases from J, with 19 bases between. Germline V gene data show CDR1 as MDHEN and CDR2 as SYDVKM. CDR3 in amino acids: CASSLDGLGEVEQYF. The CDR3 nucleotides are TGTGCCAGCAGTTTGGACGGGCTGGGAGAGGTGGAGCAGTACTTC.

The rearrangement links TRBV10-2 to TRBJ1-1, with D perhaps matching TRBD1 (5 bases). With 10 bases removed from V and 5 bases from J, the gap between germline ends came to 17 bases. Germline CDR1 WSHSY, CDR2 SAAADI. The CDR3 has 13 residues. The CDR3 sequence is CATVGDGGTEAFF. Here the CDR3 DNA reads TGCGCCACCGTAGGTGACGGGGGGACTGAAGCTTTCTTT.

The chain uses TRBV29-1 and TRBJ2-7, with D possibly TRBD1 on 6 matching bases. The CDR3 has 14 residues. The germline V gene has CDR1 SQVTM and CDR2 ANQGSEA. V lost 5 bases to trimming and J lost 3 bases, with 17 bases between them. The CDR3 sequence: CSVSGQPPFYEQYF. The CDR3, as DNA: TGCAGCGTTTCAGGACAGCCCCCCTTCTACGAGCAGTACTTC.

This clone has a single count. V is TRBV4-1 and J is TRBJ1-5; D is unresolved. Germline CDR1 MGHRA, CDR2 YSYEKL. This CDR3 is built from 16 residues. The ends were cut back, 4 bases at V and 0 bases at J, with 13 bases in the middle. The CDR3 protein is CASSLVALDSNQPQHF. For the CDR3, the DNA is TGCGCCAGCAGCCTGGTCGCCCTCGATAGCAATCAGCCCCAGCATTTT.

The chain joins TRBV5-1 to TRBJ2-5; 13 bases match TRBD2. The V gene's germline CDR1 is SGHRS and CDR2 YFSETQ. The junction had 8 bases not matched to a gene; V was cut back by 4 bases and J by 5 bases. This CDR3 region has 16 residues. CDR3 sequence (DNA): TGCGCCAGCAGCCAGGAACTAGCGGGAGGGTTTGAGACCCAGTACTTC. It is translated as CASSQELAGGFETQYF.